The present entry profiles one TCR beta chain with its context. This clonotype came up many times. Its specific antigen is unknown. Base qualities are not provided; no much larger clone lies one nucleotide away. The data were taken from a study of identical twins (dated by TCRdb to the mid-2010s). Notes on the research overall: The study deep-sequenced TCR alpha and beta repertoires from monozygotic twins, unrelated adults of various ages and cord blood to test whether fetal clonotypes persist. To rule out contamination, the twin experiments were replicated at different times with different library preparation protocols. On the study overall, not on this receptor specifically: A weaker excess of twin sharing was found in beta out-of-frame sequences because the signal-to-noise ratio was lowered by fewer shared sequences. Zero-insertion analyses could be partly confounded by invariant T cells such as MAIT and iNKT, although diverse VJ usage argued against such confounding for most clonotypes. Because the same donors could not be followed over many years, the conclusions relied on cross-sectional statistical analysis. Compared with coincidental sharing between unrelated individuals, out-of-frame TCR alpha sequences shared between twins showed an excess of sequences with low generation probability. Fewer insertions were carried by abundant cord blood beta clonotypes; a weaker similar trend was observed in young adult naive repertoires, while no such trend was observed in memory repertoires. In monozygotic twins, out-of-frame TCR alpha sharing was systematically underestimated by recombination models, although the models agreed with sharing between unrelated individuals.

Every donor was a healthy Caucasian. The twin cohort consisted of three pairs of female monozygotic twins, all aged 18 to 29 years. Peripheral blood mononuclear cells were the source from which RNA for the TCR libraries was isolated. Library creation used 5' RACE. TCRdb lists the instrument as Illumina HiSeq 2000. Template switching added a universal primer binding site, and the final cDNA carried a unique molecular identifier that allowed TCR cDNA molecules to be counted accurately. First-strand cDNA for TCR alpha and beta chains was synthesized from specific primers in the conserved constant-segment region. Each cDNA library was double barcoded, with a SMART-Mk sample barcode plus Illumina barcodes, to control for contamination. Two successive PCR steps introduced TruSeq adapter sequences along with Illumina sample barcodes. Sequencing of the TCR alpha and beta cDNA libraries was done on the Illumina HiSeq platform using custom primers. On the study's bioinformatics: MiGEC was used to process raw reads and extract unique molecular identifiers, and MiXCR was used to find CDR3 positions. For each individual, recombination models were inferred using an EM algorithm with the repgenHMM and IGoR tools. The analysis of shared clonotypes was done with the tcR package in R, with sharing normalized by the product of cloneset sizes. To study raw recombination free of thymic and clonal selection effects, out-of-frame nonproductive sequences were analyzed. TCRdb took the public reads, trimmed them with fastp at Q25, ran MiXCR for clone calling and kept in-frame beta chains. Every CDR3 protein is listed once, alongside the most common genes and DNA of its rows. These V and J calls originate from TCRdb's pipeline instead of the authors' own analysis. The table for this sample lists 700,000 or so distinct CDR3 sequences; more than 6.5% of them were counted only once. 0.75% to 1% of the sample lies in the top ten.

The same specimen was also included in a second study, on yellow fever vaccine responses in identical twins. The second paper further reports: According to the authors, the vaccine-induced T cell response in identical twins seemed to be partly convergent and partly specific to each individual. In identical twins, the study followed T cell clones that responded to the vaccine with precision.

The sequencing sample was made of PBMCs. This TCR came from a woman aged 18 to 35 in good health.

The nucleotide sequence is TGTGCCAGCAGACTACTTGGAGGGGGACGCGAGCAGTACTTC. Translated, it reads CASRLLGGGREQYF. Recombination linked TRBV4-2 to TRBJ2-7; the D gene is possibly TRBD1 or TRBD2, each agreeing over 6 bases. Its CDR3 holds 14 amino acids, cysteine through phenylalanine. The retained sequence is limited to the CDR3, 42 bases, with the frame set at the first base. CDR1 is given as LGHNA and CDR2 as YNFKEQ, both from the germline V gene. V was cut back by 6 bases and J by 6 bases, leaving a gap of 18 bases between them.